The 21 T cell receptor beta chains given below trace back to one sample, sequenced in a study of blood T cell repertoires in COVID-19. Repertoires were generated with immunoSEQ multiplex PCR, while TCRdb's copy carries only in-frame clones and drops some. The data contain about 210,000 clones, less than 90% of them singletons. The sample comprised peripheral blood. The receptors were gathered from a man between 35 and 55 years old with acute or convalescent COVID-19.

The CDR3 is CASSLVGQSRVEQFF. The CDR3 nucleotides read TGTGCCAGCAGCTTAGTAGGGCAGTCGAGGGTTGAGCAGTTCTTC. The chain has TRBV7-6 and TRBJ2-1, with TRBD2 as a possible D gene (5 bases). Germline CDR1 and CDR2: SGHVS and FNYEAQ. Trimming cost V 1 base and J 9 bases, with 16 bases left between them. This CDR3 has 15 residues.

The chain couples TRBV9 to TRBJ2-2, with a weak D call TRBD1 (5 bases). The germline V gene has CDR1 SGDLS and CDR2 YYNGEE. Trimming stripped 4 bases from V and 3 bases from J, with 16 bases between. The CDR3 spans 16 residues. The CDR3 DNA is TGTGCCAGCAGCTTCAAAGGGGTGTGGGACACCGGGGAGCTGTTTTTT. It translates to CASSFKGVWDTGELFF.

This chain connects TRBV30 to TRBJ2-5; 7 bases map to TRBD1. The germline CDR1 and CDR2 sequences are GTSNPN and SVGIG (reference sequence). V was clipped by 0 bases and J by 6 bases; unmatched bases: 1. This CDR3 is 12 amino acids long. In DNA, the CDR3 is TGTGCCTGGAGTGTGACAGGGCAGACCCAGTACTTC. This gives the protein CAWSVTGQTQYF.

This rearrangement joins TRBV5-4 to TRBJ1-6; 7 bases map to TRBD1. Trimming removed 1 base from V and 6 bases from J; junction bases left unmatched: 7. This CDR3 region has 16 residues. CDR1 is SGHNT and CDR2 is YYREEE in the germline V gene (reference sequence). The CDR3 DNA reads TGTGCCAGCAGCTTGATAGGGGGCGAGGGTAATTCACCCCTCCACTTT. Encoded protein: CASSLIGGEGNSPLHF.

The V and J genes are TRBV9 and TRBJ1-2; maybe TRBD1 (6 bases). CDR3 length equals 13 residues. Germline lookup yields CDR1 SGDLS and CDR2 YYNGEE. Trimming cost V 6 bases and J 7 bases, with 16 bases left between them. The CDR3 DNA reads as TGTGCCAGCACCTCAGGGGAGGGTGCTGGCTACACCTTC. Its translation: CASTSGEGAGYTF.

The chain is built from TRBV30 and TRBJ1-4, with 11 bases aligning to TRBD1. CDR1 is GTSNPN and CDR2 is SVGIG in the germline V gene (reference sequence). This CDR3 contains 13 residues. J gave up 6 bases and V 5 bases, and 2 bases lay outside the gene matches. CDR3 in amino acids: CAWGGQGDEKLFF. The DNA of the CDR3 is TGTGCCTGGGGGGGACAGGGGGATGAAAAACTGTTTTTT.

This chain joins TRBV14 and TRBJ2-1; no clear D. The V end was cut by 4 bases, the J end by 4 bases, with 20 bases between. The CDR3 totals 17 residues. Germline CDR1 and CDR2: SGHDN and FVKESK. The CDR3 region has the DNA TGTGCCAGCAGCCGAAGGCGGCCAGCTGGCCTTTACAATGAGCAGTTCTTC. Protein product: CASSRRRPAGLYNEQFF.

The rearrangement joins TRBV28 to TRBJ2-1; D is uncertain. With 5 bases removed from V and 5 bases from J, the gap between germline ends came to 13 bases. The CDR3 covers 14 residues. Per germline, CDR1 MDHEN and CDR2 SYDVKM. This chain's CDR3 is CASSALEPNNEQFF. CDR3 sequence (DNA): TGTGCCAGCAGTGCCCTAGAGCCAAACAATGAGCAGTTCTTC. Looking up the rest from reference TRBV28 and TRBJ2-1 gives the full variable domain: DVKVTQSSRYLVKRTGEKVFLECVQDMDHENMFWYRQDPGLGLRLIYFSYDVKMKEKGDIPEGYSVSREKKERFSLILESASTNQTSMYLCASSALEPNNEQFFGPGTRLTVL.

The V gene is TRBV5-1, the J gene TRBJ1-5; D uncertain. Germline CDR1 SGHRS, CDR2 YFSETQ. Trimming stripped 1 base from V and 3 bases from J, with 8 bases between. The CDR3 has 14 amino acids. The CDR3 here is CASSLNSANQPQHF. The CDR3 nucleotides read TGCGCCAGCAGCTTGAACAGTGCCAATCAGCCCCAGCATTTT. Based on the CDR3 plus reference TRBV5-1 and TRBJ1-5, the full variable domain is KAGVTQTPRYLIKTRGQQVTLSCSPISGHRSVSWYQQTPGQGLQFLFEYFSETQRNKGNFPGRFSGRQFSNSRSEMNVSTLELGDSALYLCASSLNSANQPQHFGDGTRLSIL.

The chain couples TRBV7-9 to TRBJ2-2; 8 positions agree with TRBD2. In germline, CDR1 is SEHNR, CDR2 FQNEAQ (reference sequence). The length of the CDR3 is 15 residues. The ends lost 6 bases at V and 1 base at J; junction bases unmatched: 4. The CDR3 loop is CASSTSGGNTGELFF. For the CDR3, the DNA is TGTGCCAGCAGTACGAGCGGGGGGAACACCGGGGAGCTGTTTTTT.

The count of this clone is one. V and J are TRBV2 and TRBJ2-3; D unclear. Trimming removed 8 bases from V and 2 bases from J, with 17 bases in between. The germline V gene encodes CDR1 SNHLY and CDR2 FYNNEI. This CDR3 region has 15 residues. Written as DNA, the CDR3 is TGTGCCAGCGTCCAGCGAGCCATAAACACAGATACGCAGTATTTT. This translates into CASVQRAINTDTQYF.

This rearrangement joins TRBV28 to TRBJ2-1; 8 nucleotides match TRBD2. Germline CDR1 and CDR2: MDHEN and SYDVKM. The CDR3 contains 16 residues. The junction had 8 bases not matched to a gene; V was cut back by 2 bases and J by 5 bases. CDR3 sequence (DNA): TGTGCCAGCAGTTTAAGGCTCAGCGGGAGACACAATGAGCAGTTCTTC. It translates to CASSLRLSGRHNEQFF.

The J gene is TRBJ1-1, the V gene TRBV6-5; D perhaps matches TRBD1 (6 bases). The CDR3 is 12 amino acids. The germline V gene has CDR1 MNHEY and CDR2 SVGAGI. The V and J ends lost 5 bases and 6 bases respectively, with 10 bases between them. CDR3 DNA sequence: TGTGCCAGCAGTACAGGGTCGGCTGAAGCTTTCTTT. Residues: CASSTGSAEAFF.

This chain connects TRBV3-1 (or the pseudogene TRBV3-2) to TRBJ2-1; 8 nucleotides line up with TRBD2. CDR1 LGHDT and CDR2 YNNKEL come from the germline V gene (reference sequence). This CDR3 contains 15 residues. J lost 5 bases, V lost 1 base, and 4 bases had no gene match. The CDR3 coding sequence is TGTGCCAGCAGCCAAGGGACTAGCATCGACAATGAGCAGTTCTTC. Amino acids: CASSQGTSIDNEQFF.

This sequence joins TRBV6-5 and TRBJ1-3; D uncertain. Trimming took off 6 bases at V and 4 bases at J, with 10 bases between the two ends. The germline gives CDR1 MNHEY, CDR2 SVGAGI. CDR3 size: 13 residues. The CDR3 here is CASRRYLGNTIYF. CDR3 bases: TGTGCCAGCAGGCGATATCTGGGAAACACCATATATTTT.

This sequence joins TRBV9 and TRBJ2-1; unclear D gene. The V end was cut by 0 bases, the J end by 8 bases, with 9 bases between. The length of the CDR3 is 13 residues. Germline V gene data show CDR1 as SGDLS and CDR2 as YYNGEE. The CDR3 nucleotides are TGTGCCAGCAGCGTAGCCCCCGGAGATGAGCAGTTCTTC. It yields the protein CASSVAPGDEQFF. Full variable domain (remainder filled in from reference TRBV9 and TRBJ2-1): DSGVTQTPKHLITATGQRVTLRCSPRSGDLSVYWYQQSLDQGLQFLIQYYNGEERAKGNILERFSAQQFPDLHSELNLSSLELGDSALYFCASSVAPGDEQFFGPGTRLTVL.

This chain connects TRBV5-1 to TRBJ1-1; 10 bases agree with TRBD1. CDR1 is SGHRS, CDR2 YFSETQ, per germline. The length of the CDR3 is 15 residues. The junction had 8 bases not matched to a gene; V was cut back by 4 bases and J by 5 bases. Here the CDR3 DNA reads TGCGCCAGCAGCCCACGACAGGGGGCCGGTACTGAAGCTTTCTTT. This codes for CASSPRQGAGTEAFF.

CDR3 sequence: CASSLTPGRAYEQYF. The CDR3 nucleotides are TGCGCCAGCAGCCTCACTCCCGGGAGGGCGTACGAGCAGTACTTC. The rearrangement uses TRBV4-1 and TRBJ2-7, with 8 bases that match TRBD2. This CDR3 region has 15 residues. Trimming cost V 4 bases and J 4 bases; bases outside gene matches: 9. CDR1 and CDR2 from the germline V gene are MGHRA and YSYEKL.

V usage is TRBV5-5 and J usage is TRBJ1-2; TRBD1 is a possible D gene (5 bases). V lost 1 base, J lost 2 bases, and 15 bases lay in between. The CDR3 runs 16 residues. Per the germline V gene, CDR1 is SGHKS and CDR2 is YYEKEE (reference sequence). Here the CDR3 DNA reads TGTGCCAGCAGCTTGTACGGGCAGGGTGTGAACTATGGCTACACCTTC. Its protein product is CASSLYGQGVNYGYTF.

This clone was seen just once. The rearrangement uses TRBV2 and TRBJ2-7; possibly TRBD2 for D (5 bases). Germline CDR1 reads SNHLY; CDR2 reads FYNNEI. Trimming stripped 1 base from V and 0 bases from J, with 13 bases between. The CDR3 runs 16 residues. This CDR3 is CASSEEGGSLSYEQYF. In DNA, the CDR3 is TGTGCCAGCAGTGAAGAGGGCGGGTCCCTCTCCTACGAGCAGTACTTC. Full variable domain (missing parts from reference TRBV2 and TRBJ2-7): EPEVTQTPSHQVTQMGQEVILRCVPISNHLYFYWYRQILGQKVEFLVSFYNNEISEKSEIFDDQFSVERPDGSNFTLKIRSTKLEDSAMYFCASSEEGGSLSYEQYFGPGTRLTVT.

The chain couples TRBV12-3 or TRBV12-4 to TRBJ2-3, with D tentatively TRBD1 (5 bases). V lost 6 bases, J lost 7 bases, and 14 bases lay in between. This CDR3 comprises 13 residues. CDR3 sequence reads: CASSWGQKNTQYF. DNA for the CDR3: TGTGCCAGCAGCTGGGGCCAGAAAAATACGCAGTATTTT.